This is a list of T cell receptor beta chains from one sample in a study of long-term antiretroviral therapy in people with HIV. The protocol was immunoSEQ multiplex PCR, while the TCRdb copy is restricted to in-frame clones and leaves out a portion. The sample includes 9,500 to 13,000 clones, 85% to 90% seen only once; the top ten take about 20%. Sequencing was performed on unsorted PBMCs, taken 0.2 years before starting antiretroviral therapy. The receptors here all came from a woman in her forties with HIV. Each CDR3 is given with its conserved first and last residue. Fields, in order: V gene, clone size, D gene, J gene, CDR3 length, CDR3 protein, CDR3 DNA. A D gene is named only where the DNA matches it firmly. Size values are once, few and many counts, or a class for expanded clones, and some rows have none.

TRBV7-9	few	NA	TRBJ1-1	13	CASSFGENTEAFF	TGTGCCAGCAGCTTTGGGGAGAACACTGAAGCTTTCTTT
TRBV7-9	NA	NA	TRBJ2-6	15	CASSLAGTGANVLTF	TGTGCCAGCAGCTTAGCGGGAACTGGGGCCAACGTCCTGACTTTC
TRBV28	medium-sized	TRBD1	TRBJ1-1	13	CASSPLGTAEAFF	TGTGCCAGCAGTCCTCTTGGGACAGCTGAAGCTTTCTTT
TRBV10-3	NA	NA	TRBJ2-5	16	CAISDLRASAEETQYF	TGTGCCATCAGTGACCTCCGGGCATCTGCGGAAGAGACCCAGTACTTC
TRBV7-9	NA	TRBD2	TRBJ2-7	13	CASSSVDSGEQYF	TGTGCCAGCAGCTCCGTGGATAGCGGGGAGCAGTACTTC
TRBV25-1	NA	NA	TRBJ2-6	14	CASSYNSGANVLTF	TGTGCCAGCAGTTACAACTCTGGGGCCAACGTCCTGACTTTC
TRBV7-2	NA	TRBD2	TRBJ2-1	16	CASSLVTSGGYNEQFF	TGTGCCAGCAGCTTAGTAACTAGCGGGGGTTACAATGAGCAGTTCTTC
TRBV10-3	NA	TRBD2	TRBJ2-5	16	CAISAGGVQGSKTQYF	TGTGCCATCAGTGCGGGAGGGGTACAGGGTTCGAAGACCCAGTACTTC
TRBV4-3	NA	NA	TRBJ1-6	13	CASSHRADSPLHF	TGCGCCAGCAGCCACAGGGCGGATTCACCCCTCCACTTT
TRBV30	once	NA	TRBJ1-1	13	CAWSPLGDTEAFF	TGTGCCTGGAGTCCTTTAGGGGACACTGAAGCTTTCTTT
TRBV6-6	NA	NA	TRBJ2-7	15	CASSLSGTNRYEQYF	TGTGCCAGCAGTCTCAGCGGGACAAACCGCTACGAGCAGTACTTC
TRBV7-9	NA	NA	TRBJ2-6	15	CASSHTSSGANVLTF	TGTGCCAGCAGCCATACAAGCTCTGGGGCCAACGTCCTGACTTTC
TRBV6-1	NA	NA	TRBJ1-2	14	CASSARTSDYGYTF	TGTGCCAGCAGTGCCAGGACCTCTGACTATGGCTACACCTTC
TRBV30	NA	TRBD1	TRBJ1-2	13	CAFMRQGRWGYTF	TGTGCCTTCATGAGACAGGGGAGATGGGGCTACACCTTC
TRBV7-9	few	TRBD1	TRBJ2-7	11	CAWTGGYEQYF	TGTGCCTGGACAGGGGGCTACGAGCAGTACTTC
TRBV18	NA	NA	TRBJ1-4	15	CASSPQREPNEKLFF	TGTGCCAGCTCACCCCAGCGGGAACCTAATGAAAAACTGTTTTTT
TRBV5-4	NA	NA	TRBJ2-1	15	CASSLAGTSSDEQFF	TGTGCCAGCAGCTTGGCCGGGACATCGAGCGATGAGCAGTTCTTC
TRBV10-3	NA	NA	TRBJ2-1	14	CAIRPSPGDNEQFF	TGTGCCATCAGACCCAGTCCGGGAGACAATGAGCAGTTCTTC
TRBV25-1	NA	NA	TRBJ1-2	15	CASSESIRGGDGYTF	TGTGCCAGCAGTGAGTCTATTCGGGGGGGCGATGGCTACACCTTC
TRBV30	NA	TRBD1	TRBJ1-1	15	CAWRNRQGRVTEAFF	TGTGCCTGGAGGAACAGACAGGGGAGGGTCACTGAAGCTTTCTTT
TRBV7-9	NA	TRBD1	TRBJ1-6	16	CASSQTGGRIYSPLHF	TGTGCCAGCAGCCAAACAGGGGGCCGTATTTATTCACCCCTCCACTTT
TRBV2	NA	NA	TRBJ1-2	13	CASREGINYGYTF	TGTGCCAGCAGGGAGGGAATTAACTATGGCTACACCTTC
TRBV10-3	NA	NA	TRBJ2-1	16	CAISEETSKARDEQFF	TGTGCCATCAGTGAGGAGACTAGTAAGGCCCGGGATGAGCAGTTCTTC
TRBV19	once	TRBD2	TRBJ2-4	16	CASSNRGGSAKNIQYF	TGTGCCAGTAGTAATCGCGGGGGTTCAGCCAAAAACATTCAGTACTTC
TRBV10-3	NA	TRBD2	TRBJ2-1	15	CAISGTSGGWNEQFF	TGTGCCATCAGCGGGACTAGCGGGGGGTGGAATGAGCAGTTCTTC
TRBV9	NA	TRBD2	TRBJ2-7	16	CASSPQTSRGGGEQYF	TGTGCCAGCAGCCCGCAGACTAGCCGGGGGGGTGGCGAGCAGTACTTC
TRBV7-9	NA	TRBD2	TRBJ2-5	17	CASSLGSSGGARETQYF	TGTGCCAGCAGCTTAGGATCTAGCGGGGGGGCCCGGGAGACCCAGTACTTC
TRBV5-5	NA	TRBD1	TRBJ1-5	17	CASSLWGQGAGNQPQHF	TGTGCCAGCAGCTTGTGGGGACAGGGGGCCGGCAATCAGCCCCAGCATTTT
TRBV7-2	NA	NA	TRBJ1-4	15	CASSLQQRTNEKLFF	TGTGCCAGCAGTCTTCAACAAAGAACTAATGAAAAACTGTTTTTT